These T cell receptor beta chains were read from a single sample in a study of blood T cell repertoires in COVID-19. The assay was immunoSEQ multiplex PCR, and TCRdb's table has in-frame clones only and misses some. The sample records tens of thousands of clones, about 88% being singletons. The source material was peripheral blood. The origin of the receptors is a human donor in a cohort sampled during active COVID-19. The CDR3 runs from the conserved cysteine through the conserved F or W. Fields, in order: V gene, clone size, D gene, J gene, CDR3 DNA, CDR3 protein. D genes are given only for firm matches. Some rows mark clone size as missing; the rest say once, few, many or name a class of expanded clone.

V: TRBV19; size: -; D: TRBD1; J: TRBJ2-7; DNA: TGTGCCAGTAGTATGGGTTCGGGACAGGGCTACGAGCAGTACTTC; CDR3: CASSMGSGQGYEQYF
V: TRBV28; size: -; D: -; J: TRBJ2-3; DNA: TGTGCCAGCAGTTTAAACTATAGAGATACGCAGTATTTT; CDR3: CASSLNYRDTQYF
V: TRBV5-5; size: -; D: TRBD2; J: TRBJ2-7; DNA: TGTGCCAGCAGCTTCGGGGGGAACGAGCAGTACTTC; CDR3: CASSFGGNEQYF
V: TRBV6-1; size: -; D: -; J: TRBJ1-5; DNA: TGTGCCAGCAGTGAAAACTCTCCTGCGGGACAGCCCCAGCATTTT; CDR3: CASSENSPAGQPQHF
V: TRBV29-1; size: -; D: TRBD1; J: TRBJ2-1; DNA: TGCAGCGTGGAGGGACAGGGGGGGTTTGATGAGCAGTTCTTC; CDR3: CSVEGQGGFDEQFF
V: TRBV9; size: -; D: TRBD1; J: TRBJ1-2; DNA: TGTGCCAGCAGCGTAGGGACAGGGGGTCAGGGCTACACCTTC; CDR3: CASSVGTGGQGYTF
V: TRBV6-6; size: -; D: -; J: TRBJ1-2; DNA: TGTGCCAGCAGTTACGGGACATTGGACCGCTATGGCTACACCTTC; CDR3: CASSYGTLDRYGYTF
V: TRBV6-2/TRBV6-3; size: -; D: -; J: TRBJ2-5; DNA: TGTGCCAGCAGTTACAGGGTTGCAGGGCGACAAGAGACCCAGTACTTC; CDR3: CASSYRVAGRQETQYF
V: TRBV4-2; size: -; D: TRBD2; J: TRBJ2-1; DNA: TGTGCCAGCAGCCCTGGACTAGCGGGGACTGCCTCCAATGAGCAGTTCTTC; CDR3: CASSPGLAGTASNEQFF
V: TRBV18; size: -; D: TRBD1; J: TRBJ2-7; DNA: TGTGCCAGCTCACCGGCAGGGGACAGTTTCTACGAGCAGTACTTC; CDR3: CASSPAGDSFYEQYF
V: TRBV7-9; size: many; D: -; J: TRBJ1-1; DNA: TGTGCCAGCAGCTTATTCGTGAACACTGAAGCTTTCTTT; CDR3: CASSLFVNTEAFF
V: TRBV19; size: -; D: TRBD2; J: TRBJ2-1; DNA: TGTGCCAGTAGTATGTCGGGACTAGCGGGAGCTCGGGAGCAGTTCTTC; CDR3: CASSMSGLAGAREQFF
V: TRBV6-5; size: -; D: TRBD1; J: TRBJ2-7; DNA: TGTGCCAGCAGTTACGGGACAGGGGGAGGCGAGCAGTACTTC; CDR3: CASSYGTGGGEQYF
V: TRBV3-1/TRBV3-2; size: -; D: TRBD1; J: TRBJ2-3; DNA: TGTGCCGTGGGACAGCAAAGCACAGATACGCAGTATTTT; CDR3: CAVGQQSTDTQYF
V: TRBV10-3; size: few; D: -; J: TRBJ1-5; DNA: TGTGCCATCAGTGGCGGGCTCAAACAGCCCCAGCATTTT; CDR3: CAISGGLKQPQHF
V: TRBV11-2; size: few; D: -; J: TRBJ1-1; DNA: TGTGCCAGCAGCTTAGACCGGGACACTGAAGCTTTCTTT; CDR3: CASSLDRDTEAFF
V: TRBV15; size: -; D: TRBD1; J: TRBJ1-4; DNA: TGTGCCACCAGCGACCCCAGGGGGAAAGCTAATGAAAAACTGTTTTTT; CDR3: CATSDPRGKANEKLFF
V: TRBV19; size: -; D: TRBD2; J: TRBJ2-3; DNA: TGTGCCAGTAGTATCGGACTAGCGGGAGCCCCTAGCACAGATACGCAGTATTTT; CDR3: CASSIGLAGAPSTDTQYF
V: TRBV6-5; size: -; D: -; J: TRBJ1-2; DNA: TGTGCCAGCAGCGGGGACACCTATGGCTACACCTTC; CDR3: CASSGDTYGYTF
V: TRBV4-1; size: -; D: TRBD2; J: TRBJ2-4; DNA: TGCGCCAGCAGCCAAGGGTTGGCGGGACTATCCAAAAACATTCAGTACTTC; CDR3: CASSQGLAGLSKNIQYF
V: TRBV11-2; size: -; D: -; J: TRBJ1-1; DNA: TGTGCCAGCAGCTCACAGGTTGAAGCTTTCTTT; CDR3: CASSSQVEAFF
V: TRBV3-1/TRBV3-2; size: -; D: -; J: TRBJ1-1; DNA: TGTGCCAGCAGCCCAGCGGGGGGAAGGGCTGAAGCTTTCTTT; CDR3: CASSPAGGRAEAFF
V: TRBV4-2; size: -; D: TRBD2; J: TRBJ2-3; DNA: TGTGCCAGCAGCCAAACGCTAGCGGGGGCCCCAAGCACAGATACGCAGTATTTT; CDR3: CASSQTLAGAPSTDTQYF
V: TRBV6-5; size: few; D: -; J: TRBJ1-6; DNA: TGTGCCACCCGGTCGCGGGGCTCCTATAATTCACCCCTCCACTTT; CDR3: CATRSRGSYNSPLHF
V: TRBV10-3; size: -; D: TRBD1; J: TRBJ1-5; DNA: TGTGCCATCGGCGGACAGGGGGAAAGTCAGCCCCAGCATTTT; CDR3: CAIGGQGESQPQHF
V: TRBV2; size: -; D: -; J: TRBJ2-3; DNA: TGTGCCAGCGCGTCGGGCGGGCTTGGATACGCTAGCACAGATACGCAGTATTTT; CDR3: CASASGGLGYASTDTQYF
V: TRBV9; size: -; D: -; J: TRBJ2-2; DNA: TGTGCCAGCAGCACGGGGGTAGGGGACGGGGAGCTGTTTTTT; CDR3: CASSTGVGDGELFF
V: TRBV30; size: -; D: -; J: TRBJ2-1; DNA: TGTGCCTGGAGTGGTAATAAGAGGCTCAATGAGCAGTTCTTC; CDR3: CAWSGNKRLNEQFF
V: TRBV3-1/TRBV3-2; size: once; D: -; J: TRBJ2-4; DNA: TGTGCCAGCAGCCAAGACCTGGGGGGGCTAGCCAAAAACATTCAGTACTTC; CDR3: CASSQDLGGLAKNIQYF
V: TRBV6-5; size: -; D: TRBD1; J: TRBJ1-5; DNA: TGTGCCAGCAGCTCACAGGGGTTGCCAAGTCAGCCCCAGCATTTT; CDR3: CASSSQGLPSQPQHF
V: TRBV9; size: once; D: -; J: TRBJ2-3; DNA: TGTGCCAGCAGCGTAGGGCAGGGGCCAGATACGCAGTATTTT; CDR3: CASSVGQGPDTQYF
V: TRBV28; size: -; D: TRBD1; J: TRBJ2-3; DNA: TGTGCCAGCAGTTCGACCGGGACAGTGGTGCAGTATTTT; CDR3: CASSSTGTVVQYF
V: TRBV28; size: -; D: TRBD2; J: TRBJ2-1; DNA: TGTGCCAGCTTAGCGGGAGCCTACAATGAGCAGTTCTTC; CDR3: CASLAGAYNEQFF